The 28 T cell receptor beta chains below were found in one sample sequenced in a study of metastatic and nonmetastatic thyroid tumors. TCRdb re-called clones via MiXCR from the PCR reads. The sample includes tens of thousands of clones, almost 30% of them seen just once. No patient received treatment before thyroid surgery. The material sequenced was blood. Source of these receptors: a female donor with papillary thyroid cancer or a benign thyroid nodule (not recorded which). Some clones in this sample may be carry-over from other donors' samples.

The chain carries TRBV7-9 and TRBJ1-2; D uncertain. The CDR3 is 12 amino acids. V was shortened by 1 base and J by 8 bases, with 8 bases between the two germline ends. The germline gives CDR1 SEHNR, CDR2 FQNEAQ (reference sequence). CDR3 in DNA: TGTGCCAGCAGCTTAGGCGGTGGAGGCTACACCTTC. It is translated as CASSLGGGGYTF.

This clone was found a few times. The V and J genes are TRBV15 and TRBJ2-7, with D perhaps matching TRBD1 or TRBD2 (6 bases each). This CDR3 region has 11 residues. Between the trimmed V and J ends, which lost 7 bases and 6 bases, there was a span of 10 bases. CDR1 LNHNV and CDR2 YYDKDF come from the germline V gene (reference sequence). For the CDR3, the DNA is TGTGCCACCATCAAGGGGGGCGAGCAGTACTTC. Protein: CATIKGGEQYF.

The chain employs TRBV6-1 and TRBJ1-3; TRBD1 is a possible D gene (6 bases). CDR1 MNHNS and CDR2 SASEGT come from the germline V gene. V was shortened by 5 bases and J by 3 bases, with 11 bases between the two germline ends. The CDR3 is 14 residues long. This CDR3 reads CASSRTVLGNTIYF. CDR3 DNA: TGTGCCAGCAGTCGGACAGTCCTTGGAAACACCATATATTTT.

The rearrangement uses TRBV4-3 and TRBJ2-7; no clear D gene. Trimming removed 6 bases from V and 5 bases from J, with 14 bases in between. The CDR3 contains 13 residues. CDR1 and CDR2 from the germline V gene are LGHNA and YSLEER. The CDR3 protein is CASSGSPYDEQYF. The CDR3 coding sequence is TGCGCCAGCAGTGGGTCCCCATATGACGAGCAGTACTTC.

This sequence joins TRBV11-2 and TRBJ2-3; D not resolved. Germline lookup yields CDR1 SGHAT and CDR2 FQNNGV. The CDR3 sequence is 16 residues long. Trimming shortened V by 2 bases and J by 2 bases, and 14 bases separated the two germline ends. Here the CDR3 reads CASSLNSEPSTDTQYF. CDR3 coding DNA: TGTGCCAGCAGCTTAAACTCCGAACCCTCCACAGATACGCAGTATTTT.

The chain carries TRBV28 and TRBJ1-2, with D possibly matching TRBD1 (6 bases). The V and J ends lost 3 bases and 5 bases respectively, with 13 bases between them. Germline V gene data show CDR1 as MDHEN and CDR2 as SYDVKM. The CDR3 loop spans 14 amino acids. Written as DNA, the CDR3 is TGTGCCAGCAGTTTTCCGGGACACCCGTATGGCTACACCTTC. Translating gives CASSFPGHPYGYTF.

The sample holds one count of this clone. The chain has TRBV30 and TRBJ1-3; D is possibly TRBD1 (6 bases). The CDR3 is 14 amino acids. Germline V gene lookup returns CDR1 GTSNPN and CDR2 SVGIG (reference sequence). V dropped 2 bases and J dropped 10 bases, with 18 bases sitting between them. The CDR3, as DNA: TGTGCCTGGAGTCGGGACACACTTAGTCTGACCATATATTTT. It translates to CAWSRDTLSLTIYF.

In this sample, this clone turned up a few times. V is TRBV28 and J is TRBJ1-6; D is possibly TRBD1 (5 bases). This CDR3 region has 14 residues. Between the trimmed V and J ends, which lost 3 bases and 7 bases, there was a span of 10 bases. CDR1 is MDHEN and CDR2 is SYDVKM in the germline V gene. DNA for the CDR3: TGTGCCAGCAGTTTGCCGCGGACAAATTCACCCCTCCACTTT. It translates to CASSLPRTNSPLHF.

This clone came up many times. The chain links TRBV3-1 to TRBJ1-1, with TRBD1 identical over 7 bases. Per germline, CDR1 LGHDT and CDR2 YNNKEL (reference sequence). V trimming: 1 base; J trimming: 1 base; junction bases outside the gene matches: 6. The CDR3 extends over 16 amino acids. The CDR3 sequence: CASSQGQGPRNTEAFF. The CDR3 DNA reads TGTGCCAGCAGCCAAGGACAGGGTCCTAGGAACACTGAAGCTTTCTTT. Variable domain in full (rest from reference TRBV3-1 and TRBJ1-1): DTAVSQTPKYLVTQMGNDKSIKCEQNLGHDTMYWYKQDSKKFLKIMFSYNNKELIINETVPNRFSPKSPDKAHLNLHINSLELGDSAVYFCASSQGQGPRNTEAFFGQGTRLTVV.

This clone was picked up many times. Other nucleotide sequences from this sample produce the same CDR3. The CDR3 is CASGATGGTQYF. DNA for the CDR3: TGTGCCAGTGGCGCTACGGGTGGGACCCAGTACTTC. The rearrangement links TRBV2 to TRBJ2-5; no reliable D call. Between the trimmed V and J ends, which lost 9 bases and 7 bases, there was a span of 15 bases. There are 12 residues in the CDR3. Per germline, CDR1 SNHLY and CDR2 FYNNEI.

This clone was seen only a few times. The rearrangement uses TRBV6-1 and TRBJ1-2; the match to TRBD1 covers 8 bases. The V gene end was trimmed by 6 bases and the J gene end by 7 bases; junction bases not matched to a gene: 13. Germline values: CDR1 MNHNS, CDR2 SASEGT. The CDR3 is made up of 15 amino acids. DNA for the CDR3: TGTGCCAGCAGACGCCTTTCTGACAGGGGCTCTGGCTACACCTTC. Translation: CASRRLSDRGSGYTF.

V usage is TRBV5-1 and J usage is TRBJ1-6; tentative D call: TRBD1 (5 bases). The CDR3 loop spans 16 amino acids. Trimming stripped 0 bases from V and 8 bases from J, with 15 bases between. Germline assignment: CDR1 SGHRS and CDR2 YFSETQ. CDR3 bases: TGCGCCAGCAGCTTGGGTATGGCAGCCAGGGATTCACCCCTCCACTTT. Amino acids: CASSLGMAARDSPLHF.

By share of the sample, this clone is medium-sized. The gene calls are TRBV27 and TRBJ1-5; unclear D gene. V lost 5 bases to trimming and J lost 7 bases, with 12 bases between them. The V gene's germline CDR1 is MNHEY and CDR2 SMNVEV (reference sequence). The CDR3 length is 13 residues. DNA of the CDR3: TGTGCCAGCAGTCCCAAGGGCTGGCAGCCCCAGCATTTT. Its translation is CASSPKGWQPQHF.

This clone was seen a handful of times. This sequence joins TRBV28 and TRBJ2-6; D is unresolved. The V end was cut by 6 bases, the J end by 0 bases, with 6 bases between. CDR3 length equals 14 residues. Germline CDR1 MDHEN, CDR2 SYDVKM. The CDR3 loop reads CASRSNSGANVLTF. The CDR3 coding sequence is TGTGCCAGCAGGTCCAACTCTGGGGCCAACGTCCTGACTTTC.

This clone was detected only a few times. The chain is built from TRBV24-1 and TRBJ2-1, with 16 bases that match TRBD2. The CDR3 consists of 18 residues. V trimming: 5 bases; J trimming: 9 bases; junction bases outside the gene matches: 12. The germline V gene encodes CDR1 KGHDR and CDR2 SFDVKD. The chain's CDR3 is CATSVTGTSGRARGEQFF. CDR3 coding DNA: TGTGCCACCAGTGTCACGGGGACTAGCGGGAGGGCCCGGGGTGAGCAGTTCTTC.

V is TRBV5-1 and J is TRBJ2-1; tentatively, D is TRBD1 (6 bases). The CDR3 is made up of 13 amino acids. Germline values: CDR1 SGHRS, CDR2 YFSETQ. Trimming cost V 2 bases and J 8 bases, with 11 bases left between them. The CDR3 loop is CASSFQGRDEQFF. The CDR3 DNA is TGCGCCAGCAGCTTTCAGGGGCGCGATGAGCAGTTCTTC.

This clone was seen a few times. The V and J genes are TRBV12-3 or TRBV12-4 and TRBJ1-4; TRBD1 is a possible D gene (6 bases). Trimming stripped 8 bases from V and 5 bases from J, with 15 bases between. The CDR3 has 14 residues. DNA for the CDR3: TGTGCCAGCCTTCAATCGGGGGCGAATGAAAAACTGTTTTTT. The encoded protein is CASLQSGANEKLFF.

About this clone itself: Other DNA sequences from this sample encode an identical CDR3 as well. This sequence joins TRBV30 and TRBJ2-1, with TRBD2 as a possible D gene (5 bases). CDR1 and CDR2 from the germline V gene are GTSNPN and SVGIG (reference sequence). The CDR3 covers 14 residues. Trimming took off 3 bases at V and 5 bases at J, with 14 bases between the two ends. DNA of the CDR3: TGTGCCTGGAGGGCAAGGAGGTGGAACAATGAGCAGTTCTTC. Residues: CAWRARRWNNEQFF.

The chain joins TRBV6-1 to TRBJ2-1; the D is unclear. Germline V gene data show CDR1 as MNHNS and CDR2 as SASEGT. V was cut by 6 bases and J by 2 bases, with 23 bases left in between. This CDR3 comprises 18 residues. CDR3 nucleotides: TGTGCCAGCAGCCACCCCCAGACACCCAAAAACCCCTACAATGAGCAGTTCTTC. It encodes CASSHPQTPKNPYNEQFF.

V usage is TRBV30 and J usage is TRBJ2-1, with 7 nucleotides matching TRBD1. This CDR3 has 15 residues. V was pared by 0 bases and J by 4 bases, with 6 bases of the junction left unmatched. The germline V gene has CDR1 GTSNPN and CDR2 SVGIG (reference sequence). The CDR3 bases are TGTGCCTGGAGTGTAGGGGGCCCGTTATACAATGAGCAGTTCTTC. Translating gives CAWSVGGPLYNEQFF.

J is TRBJ1-4 and V is TRBV6-1; D not resolved. Germline V CDR1 and CDR2: MNHNS, SASEGT. The V gene lost 6 bases and the J gene lost 6 bases, with 5 bases spanning the gap. This CDR3 has 11 amino acids. The CDR3 sequence: CASRDDEKLFF. The CDR3 coding sequence is TGTGCCAGCAGAGACGATGAAAAACTGTTTTTT.

This sequence joins TRBV5-1 and TRBJ2-1; the D is unclear. This CDR3 has 12 residues. CDR1 SGHRS and CDR2 YFSETQ come from the germline V gene. Deletions cut 0 bases from V and 6 bases from J, with 4 bases between. The CDR3 DNA reads TGCGCCAGCAGCTTGGACTTCAATGAGCAGTTCTTC. This codes for CASSLDFNEQFF.

The chain carries TRBV12-3 or TRBV12-4 and TRBJ2-5; D uncertain. The CDR3 contains 13 residues. The ends were cut back, 1 base at V and 5 bases at J, with 8 bases in the middle. DNA for the CDR3: TGTGCCAGCAGTTTAGGGCCCGGGGAGACCCAGTACTTC. As protein: CASSLGPGETQYF.

This clone came up a few times. The rearrangement links TRBV19 to TRBJ2-3; 12 nucleotides line up with TRBD2. This CDR3 comprises 15 residues. CDR1 is LNHDA, CDR2 SQIVND, per germline (reference sequence). J was trimmed by 2 bases and V by 6 bases; bases with no gene match: 3. The CDR3 spells CASRRTSGTTDTQYF. The CDR3 nucleotides read TGTGCCAGTAGGCGGACTAGCGGGACCACAGATACGCAGTATTTT. The full variable domain, with the rest looked up from reference TRBV19 and TRBJ2-3, is DGGITQSPKYLFRKEGQNVTLSCEQNLNHDAMYWYRQDPGQGLRLIYYSQIVNDFQKGDIAEGYSVSREKKESFPLTVTSAQKNPTAFYLCASRRTSGTTDTQYFGPGTRLTVL.

This clone has only a few counts. The chain employs TRBV6-5 and TRBJ2-1; 10 bases are a match to TRBD2. The trim removed 2 bases at V and 3 bases at J, leaving 4 bases unmatched. From germline, CDR1 is MNHEY and CDR2 SVGAGI. The CDR3 extends over 16 amino acids. CDR3 residues: CASSYAIAGGYNEQFF. CDR3 DNA: TGTGCCAGCAGTTACGCGATAGCGGGGGGCTACAATGAGCAGTTCTTC.

Many counts were recorded for this clone. V and J are TRBV7-2 and TRBJ1-1, with unresolved D. CDR3 length: 15 amino acids. CDR1 is SGHTA, CDR2 FQGNSA, per germline. The V end lost 5 bases, the J end lost 1 base, and 14 bases lay between the germline ends. The CDR3 bases are TGTGCCAGCAGCCGCGATGCGGCAACGAACACTGAAGCTTTCTTT. Translating it yields CASSRDAATNTEAFF.

The chain couples TRBV5-5 to TRBJ2-5; TRBD2 agrees at 8 bases. J lost 3 bases, V lost 2 bases, and 12 bases had no gene match. The germline V gene encodes CDR1 SGHKS and CDR2 YYEKEE (reference sequence). The CDR3 totals 17 residues. CDR3 bases: TGTGCCAGCAGCTTCCTGTCGGGAGGGCTACCTAAAGAGACCCAGTACTTC. Encoded protein: CASSFLSGGLPKETQYF.

V and J are TRBV6-1 and TRBJ2-7; possibly TRBD1 or TRBD2 for D (6 bases each). CDR1 MNHNS and CDR2 SASEGT come from the germline V gene. The V end lost 7 bases, the J end lost 3 bases, and 16 bases lay between the germline ends. The CDR3 totals 14 residues. The CDR3 protein is CASTPGGHHYEQYF. CDR3 DNA: TGTGCCAGCACCCCCGGGGGACACCACTACGAGCAGTACTTC.